This T cell receptor beta chain appears in the sequencing data of a study of T cells after yellow fever vaccination. At the level of the study: Libraries from low-cell-number fractions were prepared with the SMART-Seq v4 Ultra Low Input RNA kit.

The V gene's germline CDR1 is SSHAT and CDR2 FNYEAQ (reference sequence). CDR3 length: 16 residues. The V end was cut by 1 base, the J end by 1 base, with 13 bases between. Whole-study findings and limits: Most clones from primary vaccination were detected again post-booster (almost 98% CD4, 88% CD8). The study noted that FACS-sorted repertoires could contain abundant clonotypes contaminating from the bulk population.

Generation of TCR cDNA used 5'RACE template switching (which added a universal primer site and UMIs). TCRdb independently ran MiXCR on the 5' RACE reads; one entry per CDR3 protein. In the table there are a few hundred thousand distinct CDR3 sequences, approximately 3.9% of which are singletons. This clonotype was counted at least ten times. What it recognizes is unknown. The chain has TRBV7-7 and TRBJ2-5, with D hard to call. The material was PBMCs, obtained on the day of the yellow fever booster vaccination. This clonotype was obtained from a man aged 18-30 years who received the YFV17D yellow fever vaccine. The CDR3 sequence is CASSLGGSLGQETQYF. In DNA form, the CDR3 reads TGTGCCAGCAGCTTAGGGGGTAGCTTGGGCCAAGAGACCCAGTACTTC.